These 14 T cell receptor beta chains share one sample of origin, sequenced in a study of shared clonotypes between healthy human individuals. Measured with immunoSEQ multiplex PCR; TCRdb has only the in-frame clones, and not every one. This table has about 2 million clones, approximately 94% appearing once. CD45RO-negative, CCR7-selected cells formed the naive CD8 fraction, which excluded terminally differentiated effector memory CD45RA+ cells. Sequenced input: naive CD8+ T cells sorted from blood. The receptor set was obtained from a man aged 18 to 30 in good health.

The rearrangement joins TRBV6-1 to TRBJ1-1; D is possibly TRBD1 (5 bases). The CDR3 runs to 15 residues. Trimming pared 1 base from V and 11 bases from J, leaving 20 bases between. Germline values: CDR1 MNHNS, CDR2 SASEGT. CDR3 DNA: TGTGCCAGCAGTGAAGGGGCGTACCACCTTGGGGGGGCTTTCTTT. It is translated as CASSEGAYHLGGAFF.

This clone was picked up one time. J is TRBJ2-7 and V is TRBV28; D is possibly TRBD1 (6 bases). The CDR3 is made up of 15 amino acids. Germline loops: CDR1 MDHEN, CDR2 SYDVKM. With 5 bases removed from V and 1 base from J, the gap between germline ends came to 15 bases. CDR3 sequence: CASSPTYTGSYEQYF. CDR3 bases: TGTGCCAGCAGTCCCACCTACACAGGGTCCTACGAGCAGTACTTC. Full variable domain (outside the CDR3, taken from reference TRBV28 and TRBJ2-7): DVKVTQSSRYLVKRTGEKVFLECVQDMDHENMFWYRQDPGLGLRLIYFSYDVKMKEKGDIPEGYSVSREKKERFSLILESASTNQTSMYLCASSPTYTGSYEQYFGPGTRLTVT.

The chain couples TRBV5-4 to TRBJ2-1; TRBD1 is a possible D gene (6 bases). Trimming left V 0 bases short and J 8 bases short, with 9 bases between. Germline values: CDR1 SGHNT, CDR2 YYREEE (reference sequence). The CDR3 loop spans 13 amino acids. CDR3 DNA sequence: TGTGCCAGCAGCTTGGCACAGGGCTATGAGCAGTTCTTC. Amino acid sequence: CASSLAQGYEQFF.

This rearrangement joins TRBV14 to TRBJ2-1; TRBD2 matches at 11 bases. In germline, CDR1 is SGHDN, CDR2 FVKESK. Germline trimming cut 3 bases from V and 8 bases from J; bases unmatched to any gene: 3. The CDR3 spans 14 residues. The CDR3 sequence: CASSQTSGEYEQFF. The CDR3 nucleotides are TGTGCCAGCAGCCAGACTAGCGGGGAGTATGAGCAGTTCTTC.

This clone was seen once. The J gene is TRBJ2-7, the V gene TRBV2; tentative D call: TRBD1 (5 bases). CDR1 is SNHLY and CDR2 is FYNNEI in the germline V gene. The CDR3 runs to 13 residues. The V end was cut by 7 bases, the J end by 4 bases, with 14 bases between. The DNA for the CDR3 is TGTGCCAGCATACAACAGGAAACATACGAGCAGTACTTC. As protein: CASIQQETYEQYF.

This chain uses TRBV7-9 with TRBJ1-4; 7 nucleotides line up with TRBD1. The length of the CDR3 is 16 residues. CDR1 is SEHNR, CDR2 FQNEAQ, per germline (reference sequence). V trimming: 5 bases; J trimming: 8 bases; junction bases outside the gene matches: 14. The CDR3, as DNA: TGTGCCAGCAGCCTCGACAGGGTTTGGAGTAAGGAAAAACTGTTTTTT. Its protein is CASSLDRVWSKEKLFF.

The chain joins TRBV27 to TRBJ2-5; a weak D match, TRBD1 (6 bases). CDR1 is MNHEY and CDR2 is SMNVEV in the germline V gene (reference sequence). This CDR3 comprises 13 residues. V lost 4 bases, J lost 9 bases, and 15 bases lay in between. CDR3 residues: CASSYSSAGAQYF. In DNA form, the CDR3 reads TGTGCCAGCAGTTATAGTAGCGCAGGGGCCCAGTACTTC.

The chain couples TRBV10-1 to TRBJ2-4, with D unclear. The CDR3 is made up of 15 amino acids. V lost 6 bases to trimming and J lost 0 bases, with 12 bases between them. Germline V lookup: CDR1 WNHNN, CDR2 SYGVQD (reference sequence). CDR3: CASRLIRLAKNIQYF. CDR3 nucleotides: TGCGCCAGCAGACTTATCAGACTAGCCAAAAACATTCAGTACTTC.

The chain joins TRBV7-6 to TRBJ2-5; tentatively, D is TRBD1 or TRBD2 (6 bases each). The germline gives CDR1 SGHVS, CDR2 FNYEAQ. This CDR3 spans 14 amino acids. V was clipped by 1 base and J by 4 bases, with 10 bases between them. The DNA of the CDR3 is TGTGCCAGCAGCTTAGGGGGGGCAGCAGAGACCCAGTACTTC. Protein: CASSLGGAAETQYF. The whole variable domain, remainder taken from reference TRBV7-6 and TRBJ2-5, is GAGVSQSPRYKVTKRGQDVALRCDPISGHVSLYWYRQALGQGPEFLTYFNYEAQQDKSGLPNDRFSAERPEGSISTLTIQRTEQRDSAMYRCASSLGGAAETQYFGPGTRLLVL.

The V and J genes are TRBV27 and TRBJ2-7, with TRBD1 as a possible D gene (6 bases). The CDR3 extends over 14 amino acids. In germline, CDR1 is MNHEY, CDR2 SMNVEV (reference sequence). Trimming left V 5 bases short and J 0 bases short, with 11 bases between. For the CDR3, the DNA is TGTGCCAGCAGTGGACAGCTAAGCTCCTACGAGCAGTACTTC. Translated: CASSGQLSSYEQYF.

This clone has just one count. CDR3 bases: TGTGCCAGCAGCGTAGGGACATATCAGCCCCAGCATTTT. Amino acids: CASSVGTYQPQHF. The V gene is TRBV9, the J gene TRBJ1-5; D is perhaps TRBD1 (5 bases). With 0 bases removed from V and 5 bases from J, the gap between germline ends came to 6 bases. The CDR3 consists of 13 residues. The germline V gene has CDR1 SGDLS and CDR2 YYNGEE.

This rearrangement joins TRBV7-2 to TRBJ2-5; 10 nucleotides match TRBD2. V was pared by 0 bases and J by 6 bases, with 10 bases of the junction left unmatched. CDR3 length: 17 residues. Per the germline V gene, CDR1 is SGHTA and CDR2 is FQGNSA. CDR3 DNA: TGTGCCAGCAGCTTAGCGCAGGGGCTAGCGGGAGAAAAGACCCAGTACTTC. Translation: CASSLAQGLAGEKTQYF.

This clone appeared once. The CDR3 region is CASSFPETGINYGYTF. CDR3 DNA: TGTGCCAGCAGTTTCCCCGAGACAGGGATTAACTATGGCTACACCTTC. V is TRBV28 and J is TRBJ1-2; 7 bases are a match to TRBD1. The V gene's germline CDR1 is MDHEN and CDR2 SYDVKM. V lost 3 bases and J lost 1; bases outside the gene matches: 8. The CDR3 totals 16 residues.

The chain has TRBV28 and TRBJ1-5; 10 positions match TRBD1. There are 19 residues in the CDR3. Per the germline V gene, CDR1 is MDHEN and CDR2 is SYDVKM. With 7 bases clipped from V and 5 bases from J, the junction kept 20 bases outside the gene matches. The CDR3 coding sequence is TGTGCCAGCAAACCCGGGACAGGGGATGCTAGTAGGGGGGATCAGCCCCAGCATTTT. Translation: CASKPGTGDASRGDQPQHF. Drawing the rest from reference TRBV28 and TRBJ1-5, the complete variable domain is DVKVTQSSRYLVKRTGEKVFLECVQDMDHENMFWYRQDPGLGLRLIYFSYDVKMKEKGDIPEGYSVSREKKERFSLILESASTNQTSMYLCASKPGTGDASRGDQPQHFGDGTRLSIL.